This T cell receptor beta chain came from a study of T-cell memory formation after mild COVID-19. TCRdb analysed the 5' RACE reads with MiXCR anew, one entry per CDR3 protein. The sample carries around 450,000 distinct CDR3 sequences, roughly 20% recorded once. Germline CDR1 KGHDR, CDR2 SFDVKD. V was pared by 4 bases and J by 1 base, with 14 bases between. The CDR3 runs 16 residues. In its sample, this clonotype was seen a few times. Its antigen is still unknown. Overall study findings and caveats: Confirmation was lacking for SARS-CoV-2 specificity of second-wave clones that peaked on day 37.

The chain joins TRBV24-1 to TRBJ2-3; D is ambiguous. The sequenced material came from PBMCs or a T cell subset sorted from them (not recorded which). This TCR derives from an adult woman who had mild COVID-19 (a few samples of this study predate the infection). Cell type and time point are not known. CDR3 nucleotides: TGTGCCACCAGTGAAAGGCAGCCCCAGGGCACAGATACGCAGTATTTT. It codes for CATSERQPQGTDTQYF.